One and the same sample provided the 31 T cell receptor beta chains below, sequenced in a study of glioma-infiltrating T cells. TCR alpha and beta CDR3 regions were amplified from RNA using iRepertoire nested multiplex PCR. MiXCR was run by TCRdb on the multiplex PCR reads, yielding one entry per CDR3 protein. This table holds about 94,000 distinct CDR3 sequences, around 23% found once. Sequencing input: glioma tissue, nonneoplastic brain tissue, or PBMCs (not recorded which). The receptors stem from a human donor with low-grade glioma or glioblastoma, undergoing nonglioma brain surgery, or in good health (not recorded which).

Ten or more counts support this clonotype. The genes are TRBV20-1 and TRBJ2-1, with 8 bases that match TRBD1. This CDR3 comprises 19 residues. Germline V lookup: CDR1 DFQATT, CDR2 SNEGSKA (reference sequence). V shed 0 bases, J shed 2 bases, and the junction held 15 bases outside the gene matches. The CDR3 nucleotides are TGCAGTGCTAGAGATGGGGGGACAGGTAAACCGCCCCCCTACAATGAGCAGTTCTTC. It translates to CSARDGGTGKPPPYNEQFF.

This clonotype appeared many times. CDR3 coding DNA: TGCGCCAGCAGCCAAGTCGACAGGGGGAGTTCTGGGGCCAACGTCCTGACTTTC. Translating gives CASSQVDRGSSGANVLTF. The chain carries TRBV4-1 and TRBJ2-6; TRBD1 matches 9 bases. The V gene's germline CDR1 is MGHRA and CDR2 YSYEKL. CDR3 size: 18 residues. J gave up 1 base and V 1 base, and 5 bases lay outside the gene matches.

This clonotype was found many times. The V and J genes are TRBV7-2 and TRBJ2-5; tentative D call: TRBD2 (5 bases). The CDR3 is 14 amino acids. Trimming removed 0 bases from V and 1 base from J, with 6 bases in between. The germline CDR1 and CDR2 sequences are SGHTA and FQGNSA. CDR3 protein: CASSLAGLQETQYF. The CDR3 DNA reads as TGTGCCAGCAGCTTAGCCGGACTCCAAGAGACCCAGTACTTC.

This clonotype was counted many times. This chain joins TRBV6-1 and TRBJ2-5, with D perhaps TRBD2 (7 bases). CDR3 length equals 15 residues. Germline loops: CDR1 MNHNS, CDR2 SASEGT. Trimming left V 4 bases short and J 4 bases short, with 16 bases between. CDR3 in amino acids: CASSANRGASETQYF. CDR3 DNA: TGTGCCAGCAGTGCGAATCGGGGGGCCTCAGAGACCCAGTACTTC.

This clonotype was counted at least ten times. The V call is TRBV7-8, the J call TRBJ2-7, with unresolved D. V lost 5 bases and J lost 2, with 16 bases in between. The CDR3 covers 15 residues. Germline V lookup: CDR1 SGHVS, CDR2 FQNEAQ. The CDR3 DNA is TGTGCCAGCAGCCCCAGTCGAGGCCGGGCCTACGAGCAGTACTTC. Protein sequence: CASSPSRGRAYEQYF.

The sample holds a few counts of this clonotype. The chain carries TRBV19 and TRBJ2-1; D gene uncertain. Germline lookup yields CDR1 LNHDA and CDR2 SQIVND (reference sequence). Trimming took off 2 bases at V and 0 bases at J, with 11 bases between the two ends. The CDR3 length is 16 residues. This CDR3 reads CASSIRPFSSYNEQFF. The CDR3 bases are TGTGCCAGTAGTATAAGGCCATTCAGCTCCTACAATGAGCAGTTCTTC.

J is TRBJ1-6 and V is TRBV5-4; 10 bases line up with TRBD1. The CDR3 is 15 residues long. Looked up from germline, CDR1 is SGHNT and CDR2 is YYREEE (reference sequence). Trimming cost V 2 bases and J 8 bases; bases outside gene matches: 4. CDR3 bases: TGTGCCAGCAGCTTTGACAGGGGGCCGGATTCACCCCTCCACTTT. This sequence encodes CASSFDRGPDSPLHF.

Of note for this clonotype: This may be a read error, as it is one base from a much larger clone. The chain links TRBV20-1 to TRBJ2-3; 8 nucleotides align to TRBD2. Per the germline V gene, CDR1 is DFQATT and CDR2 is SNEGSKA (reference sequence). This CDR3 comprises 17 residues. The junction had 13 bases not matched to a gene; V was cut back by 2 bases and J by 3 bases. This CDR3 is CSARSPGGGTGTDTQYF. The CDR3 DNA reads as TGCAGTGCTAGATCGCCGGGCGGGGGGACTGGGACAGATACGCAGTATTTT.

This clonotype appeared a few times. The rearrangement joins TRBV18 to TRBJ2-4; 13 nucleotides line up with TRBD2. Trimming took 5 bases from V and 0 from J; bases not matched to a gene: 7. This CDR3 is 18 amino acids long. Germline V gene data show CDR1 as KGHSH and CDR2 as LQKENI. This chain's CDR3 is CASSTGTSGTIAKNIQYF. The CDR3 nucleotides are TGTGCCAGCTCAACCGGGACTAGCGGGACAATAGCCAAAAACATTCAGTACTTC.

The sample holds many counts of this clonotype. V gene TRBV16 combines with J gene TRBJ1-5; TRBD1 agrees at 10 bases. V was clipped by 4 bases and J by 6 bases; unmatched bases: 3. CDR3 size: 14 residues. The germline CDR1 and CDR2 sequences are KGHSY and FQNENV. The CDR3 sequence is CASSLRQGAQPQHF. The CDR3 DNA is TGTGCCAGCAGCCTCCGACAGGGGGCTCAGCCCCAGCATTTT.

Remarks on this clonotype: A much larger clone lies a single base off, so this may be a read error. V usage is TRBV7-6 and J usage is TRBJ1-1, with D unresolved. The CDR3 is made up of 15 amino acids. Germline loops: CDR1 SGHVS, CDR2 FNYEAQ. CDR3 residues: CASSLQAAGNTKAFF. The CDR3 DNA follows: TGTGCCAGCAGCCTACAAGCCGCGGGAAACACTAAAGCTTTCTTT.

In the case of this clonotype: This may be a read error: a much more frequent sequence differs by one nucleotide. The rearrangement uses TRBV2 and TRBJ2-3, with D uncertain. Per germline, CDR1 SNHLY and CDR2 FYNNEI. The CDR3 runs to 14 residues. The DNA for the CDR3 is TGTGCCAGCAATGAAACGAAACACACAGATACGCAGTATTTT. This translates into CASNETKHTDTQYF.

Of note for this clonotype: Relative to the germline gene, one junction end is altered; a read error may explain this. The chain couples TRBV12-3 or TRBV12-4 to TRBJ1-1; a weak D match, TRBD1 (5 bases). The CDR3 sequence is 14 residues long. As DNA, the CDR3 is TGTGTCAGCAGTTTCCACAGGATGAACACTGAAGCTTTCTTT. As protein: CVSSFHRMNTEAFF.

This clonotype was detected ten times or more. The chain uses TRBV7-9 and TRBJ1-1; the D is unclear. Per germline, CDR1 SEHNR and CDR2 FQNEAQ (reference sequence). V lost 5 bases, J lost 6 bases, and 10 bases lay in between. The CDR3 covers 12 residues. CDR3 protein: CASSPAPAEAFF. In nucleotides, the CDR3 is TGTGCCAGCAGCCCAGCACCGGCTGAAGCTTTCTTT.

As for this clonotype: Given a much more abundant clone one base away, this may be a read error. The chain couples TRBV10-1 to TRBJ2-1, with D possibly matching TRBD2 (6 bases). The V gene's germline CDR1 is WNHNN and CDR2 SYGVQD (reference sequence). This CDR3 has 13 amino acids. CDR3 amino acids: CASSSRRGDEQLF. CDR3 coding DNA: TGCGCCAGCAGTTCCCGGCGGGGCGATGAGCAGTTATTC.

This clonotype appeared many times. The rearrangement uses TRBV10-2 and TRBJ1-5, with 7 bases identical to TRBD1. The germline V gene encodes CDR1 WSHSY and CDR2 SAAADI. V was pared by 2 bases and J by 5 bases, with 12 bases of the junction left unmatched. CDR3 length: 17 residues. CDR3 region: CASSEGRQGSGYQPQHF. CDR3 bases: TGCGCCAGCAGTGAGGGACGACAGGGTAGTGGGTATCAGCCCCAGCATTTT.

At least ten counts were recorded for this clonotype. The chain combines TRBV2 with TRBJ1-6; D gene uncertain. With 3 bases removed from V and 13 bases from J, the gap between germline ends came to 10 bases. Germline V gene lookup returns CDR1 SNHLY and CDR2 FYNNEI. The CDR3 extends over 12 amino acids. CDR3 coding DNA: TGTGCCAGCAGTGATCCGGGCTCCCCCCTCCACTTT. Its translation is CASSDPGSPLHF.

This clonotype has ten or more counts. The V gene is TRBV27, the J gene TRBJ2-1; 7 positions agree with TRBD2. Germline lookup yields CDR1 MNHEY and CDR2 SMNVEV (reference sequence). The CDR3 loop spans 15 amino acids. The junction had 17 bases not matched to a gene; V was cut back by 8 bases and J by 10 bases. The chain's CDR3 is CASLTRLASRWEQFF. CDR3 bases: TGTGCCAGCCTTACGAGACTAGCCTCCCGTTGGGAGCAGTTCTTC.

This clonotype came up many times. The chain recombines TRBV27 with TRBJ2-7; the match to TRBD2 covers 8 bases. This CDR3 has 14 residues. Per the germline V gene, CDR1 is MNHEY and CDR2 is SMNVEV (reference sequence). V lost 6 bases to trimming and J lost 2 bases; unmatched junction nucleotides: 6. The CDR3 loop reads CASRGAGGTYEQYF. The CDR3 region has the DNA TGTGCCAGCAGAGGGGCGGGAGGTACCTACGAGCAGTACTTC.

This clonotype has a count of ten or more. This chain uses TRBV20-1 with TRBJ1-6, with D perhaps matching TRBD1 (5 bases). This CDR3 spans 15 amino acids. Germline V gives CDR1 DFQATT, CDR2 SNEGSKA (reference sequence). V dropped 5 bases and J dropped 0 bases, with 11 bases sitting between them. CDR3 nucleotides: TGCAGTGCTTTACAGGTTGGCTCCTATAATTCACCCCTCCACTTT. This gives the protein CSALQVGSYNSPLHF.

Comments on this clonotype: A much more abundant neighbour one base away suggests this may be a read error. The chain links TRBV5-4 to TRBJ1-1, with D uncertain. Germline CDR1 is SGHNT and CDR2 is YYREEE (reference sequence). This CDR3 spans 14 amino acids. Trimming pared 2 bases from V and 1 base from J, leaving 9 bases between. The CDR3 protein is CASSFVRENTEAFF. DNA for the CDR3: TGTGCCAGCAGCTTTGTGCGTGAGAACACTGAAGCTTTCTTT.

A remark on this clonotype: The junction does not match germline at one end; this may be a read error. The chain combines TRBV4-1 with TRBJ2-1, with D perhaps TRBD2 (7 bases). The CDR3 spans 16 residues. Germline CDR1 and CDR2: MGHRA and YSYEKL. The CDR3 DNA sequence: TGCGCCAGCACCCCGAGGGGGGGACTTGACTACAATGAGCAGCTCTTC. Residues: CASTPRGGLDYNEQLF.

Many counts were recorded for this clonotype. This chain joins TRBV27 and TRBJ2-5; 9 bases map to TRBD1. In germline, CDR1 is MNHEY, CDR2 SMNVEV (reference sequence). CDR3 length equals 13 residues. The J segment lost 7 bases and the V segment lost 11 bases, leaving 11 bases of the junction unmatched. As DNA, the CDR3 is TGTGCCGTTACCCCGGGACAGGGTGGGACCCAGTACTTC. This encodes CAVTPGQGGTQYF.

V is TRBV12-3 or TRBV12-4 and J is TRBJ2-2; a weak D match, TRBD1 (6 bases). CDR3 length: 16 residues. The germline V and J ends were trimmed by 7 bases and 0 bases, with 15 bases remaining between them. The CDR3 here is CASILQGTSNTGELFF. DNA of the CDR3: TGTGCCAGCATTCTCCAAGGGACATCGAACACCGGGGAGCTGTTTTTT.

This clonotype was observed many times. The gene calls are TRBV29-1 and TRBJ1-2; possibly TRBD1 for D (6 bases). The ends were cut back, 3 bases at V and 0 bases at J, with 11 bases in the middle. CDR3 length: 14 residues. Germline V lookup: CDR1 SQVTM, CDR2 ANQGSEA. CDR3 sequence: CSVDVDRSNYGYTF. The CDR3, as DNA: TGCAGCGTTGATGTGGACAGATCTAACTATGGCTACACCTTC.

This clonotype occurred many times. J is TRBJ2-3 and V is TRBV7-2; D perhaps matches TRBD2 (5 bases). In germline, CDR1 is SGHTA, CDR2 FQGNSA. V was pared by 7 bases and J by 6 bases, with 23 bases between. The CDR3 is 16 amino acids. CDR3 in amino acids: CASTPLAGTSGDTQYF. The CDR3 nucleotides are TGTGCCAGCACCCCCCTGGCGGGTACTTCCGGGGATACGCAGTATTTT.

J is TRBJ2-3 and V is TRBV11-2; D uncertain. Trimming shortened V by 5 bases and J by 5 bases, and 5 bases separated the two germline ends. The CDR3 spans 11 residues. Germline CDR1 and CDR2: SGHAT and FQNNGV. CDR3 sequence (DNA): TGTGCCAGCAGCACAGAAGATACGCAGTATTTT. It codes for CASSTEDTQYF. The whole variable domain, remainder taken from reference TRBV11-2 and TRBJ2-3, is EAGVAQSPRYKIIEKRQSVAFWCNPISGHATLYWYQQILGQGPKLLIQFQNNGVVDDSQLPKDRFSAERLKGVDSTLKIQPAKLEDSAVYLCASSTEDTQYFGPGTRLTVL.

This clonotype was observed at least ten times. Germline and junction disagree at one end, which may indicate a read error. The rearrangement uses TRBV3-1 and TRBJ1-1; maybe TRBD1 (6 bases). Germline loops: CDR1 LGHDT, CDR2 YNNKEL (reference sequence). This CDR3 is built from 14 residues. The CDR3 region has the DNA TGTGCCAGCAGGCAACGGGACACAAACACTGAAACTTTCTTT. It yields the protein CASRQRDTNTETFF.

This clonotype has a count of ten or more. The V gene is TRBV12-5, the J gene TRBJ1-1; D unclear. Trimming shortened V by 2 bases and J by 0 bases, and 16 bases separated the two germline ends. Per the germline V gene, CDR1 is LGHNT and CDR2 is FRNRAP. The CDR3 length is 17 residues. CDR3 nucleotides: TGTGCTAGTGGTTTGTACCTTCAGAGAACCATGAACACTGAAGCTTTCTTT. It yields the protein CASGLYLQRTMNTEAFF.

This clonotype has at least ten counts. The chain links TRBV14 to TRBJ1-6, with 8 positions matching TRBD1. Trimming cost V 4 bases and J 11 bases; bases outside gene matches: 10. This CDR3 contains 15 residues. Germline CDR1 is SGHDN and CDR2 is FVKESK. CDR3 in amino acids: CASSPRAGGGTPLHF. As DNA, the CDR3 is TGTGCCAGCAGCCCCCGGGCAGGGGGCGGGACACCCCTCCACTTT.

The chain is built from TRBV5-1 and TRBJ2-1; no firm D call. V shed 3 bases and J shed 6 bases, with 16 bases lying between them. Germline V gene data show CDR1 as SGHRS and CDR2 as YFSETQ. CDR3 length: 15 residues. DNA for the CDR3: TGCGCCAGCAGCTACGGGCTCTACCCCTCCAATGAGCAGTTCTTC. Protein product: CASSYGLYPSNEQFF.